This T cell receptor beta chain was sequenced in a study of blood T cell repertoires in COVID-19. The overall study: Acute-phase and convalescent COVID-19 samples originated in the United States, Italy and Spain.

Germline V CDR1 and CDR2: SGHVS, FNYEAQ. V gave up 5 bases and J gave up 2 bases, with 16 bases separating them. This CDR3 has 15 amino acids. In the original workflow: Reference gene primer amplification yielded estimated nucleated cell counts. Sequencing used immunoSEQ multiplex PCR; TCRdb keeps in-frame clones, though not all of them. That table is the source of V, J and clone size, and D and trimming were worked out from the DNA. The sample holds roughly 220,000 clones; approximately 86% are singletons and the top ten take 14% to 15%. The chain employs TRBV7-6 and TRBJ2-7; a possible D gene is TRBD2 (6 bases). What was sequenced was PBMCs or T cells enriched from blood (not recorded which). The receptor comes from a woman aged 50 to 60 with acute COVID-19. CDR3 in DNA: TGTGCCAGCAGCCCCTCAGCGGGTGAGCCCTACGAGCAGTACTTC. Amino acids: CASSPSAGEPYEQYF.